The 24 T cell receptor beta chains below were found in one sample sequenced in a study of blood T cells in healthy people across ages. Alongside a J-beta primer mix, a sample-barcoded 5' primer served in a second PCR lasting roughly 7 to 11 cycles. One entry per CDR3 protein, called by TCRdb with MiXCR from the 5' RACE reads. In the table there are 790,000 or so distinct CDR3 sequences, 56% of which are singletons. Sequenced material: blood. These receptors originate from a man aged 40-50 years in good health.

The chain links TRBV12-3 or TRBV12-4 to TRBJ1-2; 7 positions agree with TRBD1. The CDR3 is made up of 12 amino acids. The trim removed 6 bases at V and 7 bases at J, leaving 5 bases unmatched. CDR3 nucleotides: TGTGCCAGCAGCCCGGGACAGTGTGGCTACACCTTC. It codes for CASSPGQCGYTF.

The rearrangement joins TRBV28 to TRBJ2-7, with 8 bases that match TRBD1. V lost 8 bases to trimming and J lost 2 bases; unmatched junction nucleotides: 5. The germline gives CDR1 MDHEN, CDR2 SYDVKM. The CDR3 spans 13 residues. The CDR3 is CASGQGPTYEQYF. The DNA for the CDR3 is TGTGCCAGCGGACAGGGACCCACCTACGAGCAGTACTTC.

The rearrangement links TRBV12-3 or TRBV12-4 to TRBJ2-2; D gene ambiguous. V lost 2 bases and J 3 bases, leaving 10 bases between the germline ends. The CDR3 sequence is 15 residues long. The CDR3 sequence is CASSLIVVDTGELFF. The CDR3 region has the DNA TGTGCCAGCAGTTTAATAGTCGTCGACACCGGGGAGCTGTTTTTT.

The chain links TRBV28 to TRBJ1-2, with D hard to call. The CDR3 length is 13 residues. The V end lost 10 bases, the J end lost 0 bases, and 12 bases lay between the germline ends. Germline V gives CDR1 MDHEN, CDR2 SYDVKM. In DNA form, the CDR3 reads TGTGCCACCGGAACGCAAGCTAACTATGGCTACACCTTC. Amino acids: CATGTQANYGYTF.

This clonotype occurred once. The chain joins TRBV3-1 to TRBJ2-4; TRBD2 agrees at 10 bases. The end of the DNA is better explained by TRBJ2-5, so the J call may be wrong. The CDR3 extends over 15 amino acids. Germline-derived CDR1 and CDR2 are LGHDT and YNNKEL (reference sequence). DNA of the CDR3: TGTGCCAGCAGCAAAGCGGGGGGGCTCCAAGAGACCCAGTACTTC. It translates to CASSKAGGLQETQYF.

This chain uses TRBV10-3 with TRBJ2-1; a possible D gene is TRBD2 (5 bases). Germline V gene data show CDR1 as ENHRY and CDR2 as SYGVKD. V lost 8 bases and J 8 bases, leaving 19 bases between the germline ends. The CDR3 spans 14 residues. Here the CDR3 DNA reads TGTGCCATCTGTGTTTTGCAAACGAGGGATGAGCAGTTCTTC. It is translated as CAICVLQTRDEQFF.

The CDR3 is CASSSTGTHTNEQFF. In DNA form, the CDR3 reads TGTGCCAGCAGCTCCACCGGGACACATACAAATGAGCAGTTCTTC. The V gene is TRBV7-8, the J gene TRBJ2-1; D is perhaps TRBD1 (6 bases). Germline CDR1 SGHVS, CDR2 FQNEAQ. The CDR3 runs 15 residues. V gave up 4 bases and J gave up 7 bases, with 17 bases separating them. Full variable domain (remainder filled in from reference TRBV7-8 and TRBJ2-1): GAGVSQSPRYKVAKRGQDVALRCDPISGHVSLFWYQQALGQGPEFLTYFQNEAQLDKSGLPSDRFFAERPEGSVSTLKIQRTQQEDSAVYLCASSSTGTHTNEQFFGPGTRLTVL.

There are a few counts of this clonotype. The rearrangement links TRBV25-1 to TRBJ1-5, with D maybe TRBD1 (5 bases). The V gene lost 7 bases and the J gene lost 0 bases, with 10 bases spanning the gap. This CDR3 spans 14 amino acids. In germline, CDR1 is MGHDK, CDR2 SYGVNS. CDR3 residues: CASNNRTSNQPQHF. As DNA, the CDR3 is TGTGCCAGCAACAACAGGACTAGCAATCAGCCCCAGCATTTT.

This sequence joins TRBV25-1 and TRBJ2-3; TRBD2 might be the D (5 bases). From germline, CDR1 is MGHDK and CDR2 SYGVNS. Between the trimmed V and J ends, which lost 2 bases and 5 bases, there was a span of 17 bases. The CDR3 is 16 residues long. CDR3 amino acids: CASSEGWQLGEDTQYF. The CDR3 DNA is TGTGCCAGCAGTGAAGGGTGGCAGCTCGGGGAAGATACGCAGTATTTT.

The V call is TRBV6-6, the J call TRBJ2-7; D not certain. V was trimmed by 5 bases and J by 1 base, leaving 18 bases between them. CDR1 and CDR2 from the germline V gene are MNHNY and SVGAGI (reference sequence). This CDR3 region has 16 residues. The CDR3 nucleotides are TGTGCCAGCAGTCCCGGTCCCCAAACTGAATCCTACGAGCAGTACTTC. Its protein is CASSPGPQTESYEQYF.

The chain carries TRBV28 and TRBJ2-1; weak D call: TRBD2 (6 bases). Trimming removed 6 bases from V and 4 bases from J, with 16 bases in between. The germline CDR1 and CDR2 sequences are MDHEN and SYDVKM. There are 15 residues in the CDR3. The DNA of the CDR3 is TGTGCCAGCAGCTCCGTGGCTAGCGCATACAATGAGCAGTTCTTC. It specifies CASSSVASAYNEQFF.

In its sample, this clonotype was seen a few times. This chain joins TRBV4-1 and TRBJ2-3; 11 bases line up with TRBD1. There are 17 residues in the CDR3. CDR1 is MGHRA and CDR2 is YSYEKL in the germline V gene. Germline trimming cut 1 base from V and 5 bases from J; bases unmatched to any gene: 8. Here the CDR3 DNA reads TGCGCCAGCAGCCAAGGCTCCGGACAGGGGGCGGGAGATACGCAGTATTTT. It yields the protein CASSQGSGQGAGDTQYF.

In this sample, this clonotype turned up a few times. J is TRBJ2-1 and V is TRBV10-3; 12 nucleotides line up with TRBD2. Germline CDR1 and CDR2: ENHRY and SYGVKD. This CDR3 is 15 amino acids long. V was pared by 3 bases and J by 7 bases, with 4 bases of the junction left unmatched. This chain's CDR3 is CAISDPTSGGNEQFF. The CDR3, as DNA: TGTGCCATCAGTGATCCGACTAGCGGGGGTAATGAGCAGTTCTTC.

This clonotype was seen a handful of times. This sequence joins TRBV4-1 and TRBJ2-6; 7 bases match TRBD1. The trim removed 0 bases at V and 1 base at J, leaving 9 bases unmatched. CDR1 is MGHRA, CDR2 YSYEKL, per germline. The CDR3 has 19 amino acids. This CDR3 is CASSQEISRQGSGANVLTF. The DNA of the CDR3 is TGCGCCAGCAGCCAAGAGATCAGCCGACAGGGTTCTGGGGCCAACGTCCTGACTTTC.

This chain connects TRBV24-1 to TRBJ2-5; tentative D call: TRBD2 (7 bases). The CDR3 extends over 15 amino acids. The V end lost 9 bases, the J end lost 0 bases, and 16 bases lay between the germline ends. Germline-derived CDR1 and CDR2 are KGHDR and SFDVKD. The CDR3 protein is CATSWGGTDQETQYF. The CDR3 region has the DNA TGTGCCACCTCCTGGGGGGGCACGGACCAAGAGACCCAGTACTTC.

The rearrangement joins TRBV7-3 to TRBJ2-3; TRBD2 agrees at 9 bases. Germline values: CDR1 SGHTA, CDR2 FQGTGA. CDR3 length: 16 amino acids. Trimming removed 0 bases from V and 2 bases from J; junction bases left unmatched: 3. Written as DNA, the CDR3 is TGTGCCAGCAGCTTAACGCTAGCGGGAACCACAGATACGCAGTATTTT. Protein product: CASSLTLAGTTDTQYF.

The chain employs TRBV6-1 and TRBJ2-4, with 9 nucleotides matching TRBD2. This CDR3 spans 19 amino acids. Losses at the gene ends were 7 bases for V and 0 bases for J; bases not matched to a gene: 16. Germline assignment: CDR1 MNHNS and CDR2 SASEGT. In DNA, the CDR3 is TGTGCCAGCAAGCCTCCGGGACTAGCTGCCCAGATAGCCAAAAACATTCAGTACTTC. It specifies CASKPPGLAAQIAKNIQYF.

The chain links TRBV10-3 to TRBJ2-7; TRBD1 matches 7 bases. V shed 7 bases, J shed 2 bases, and the junction held 5 bases outside the gene matches. Germline CDR1 and CDR2: ENHRY and SYGVKD. The CDR3 runs to 13 residues. The DNA of the CDR3 is TGTGCCATCACCCGACAGGGAACCTACGAGCAGTACTTC. The encoded protein is CAITRQGTYEQYF.

The DNA for the CDR3 is TGCGCCAGCAGCTCGCAGGGGTTGTCGGACACTGAAGCTTTCTTT. This codes for CASSSQGLSDTEAFF. The chain recombines TRBV5-1 with TRBJ1-1, with D possibly being TRBD1 (6 bases). Trimming removed 3 bases at V and 3 bases at J, with 15 bases between. Germline values: CDR1 SGHRS, CDR2 YFSETQ. The CDR3 length is 15 residues.

This chain uses TRBV20-1 with TRBJ2-7, with D perhaps TRBD1 (6 bases). This CDR3 is built from 12 residues. From germline, CDR1 is DFQATT and CDR2 SNEGSKA (reference sequence). V dropped 7 bases and J dropped 3 bases, with 13 bases sitting between them. This CDR3 reads CSVADRYYEQYF. CDR3 bases: TGCAGTGTGGCAGACAGGTACTACGAGCAGTACTTC.

In its sample, this clonotype was seen once. The chain links TRBV9 to TRBJ2-4, with 8 bases that match TRBD2. Germline CDR1 reads SGDLS; CDR2 reads YYNGEE. V gave up 0 bases and J gave up 13 bases; unmatched junction bases: 9. This CDR3 comprises 14 residues. In DNA, the CDR3 is TGTGCCAGCAGCGTAGCCGGGGGGGCTCAAGAGCAGTACTTC. It specifies CASSVAGGAQEQYF.

V usage is TRBV12-3 or TRBV12-4 and J usage is TRBJ1-5, with unresolved D. V dropped 7 bases and J dropped 6 bases, with 19 bases sitting between them. This CDR3 has 15 residues. Here the CDR3 DNA reads TGTGCCAGCAATTTTAGTACCGGGGAAGGTCAGCCCCAGCATTTT. Protein product: CASNFSTGEGQPQHF.

V usage is TRBV6-2 or TRBV6-3 and J usage is TRBJ2-5; D is perhaps TRBD2 (6 bases). With the DNA end fitting TRBJ2-7 better, the J assignment may be wrong. CDR1 is MNHEY and CDR2 is SVGEGT in the germline V gene. The CDR3 loop spans 14 amino acids. The CDR3 is CASSYSGGIREQYF. CDR3 sequence (DNA): TGTGCCAGCAGTTACTCAGGAGGGATCCGCGAGCAGTACTTC.

This clonotype has only a few counts. It may be a read error: a sequence one base away is much more abundant. This rearrangement joins TRBV28 to TRBJ2-6; D is perhaps TRBD2 (6 bases). This CDR3 has 16 residues. Germline V gene sequence: CDR1 MDHEN, CDR2 SYDVKM. CDR3 protein: CASLTGGASGTNVLTF. CDR3 nucleotides: TGTGCCAGCCTTACCGGCGGGGCCTCTGGGACCAACGTCCTGACTTTC.